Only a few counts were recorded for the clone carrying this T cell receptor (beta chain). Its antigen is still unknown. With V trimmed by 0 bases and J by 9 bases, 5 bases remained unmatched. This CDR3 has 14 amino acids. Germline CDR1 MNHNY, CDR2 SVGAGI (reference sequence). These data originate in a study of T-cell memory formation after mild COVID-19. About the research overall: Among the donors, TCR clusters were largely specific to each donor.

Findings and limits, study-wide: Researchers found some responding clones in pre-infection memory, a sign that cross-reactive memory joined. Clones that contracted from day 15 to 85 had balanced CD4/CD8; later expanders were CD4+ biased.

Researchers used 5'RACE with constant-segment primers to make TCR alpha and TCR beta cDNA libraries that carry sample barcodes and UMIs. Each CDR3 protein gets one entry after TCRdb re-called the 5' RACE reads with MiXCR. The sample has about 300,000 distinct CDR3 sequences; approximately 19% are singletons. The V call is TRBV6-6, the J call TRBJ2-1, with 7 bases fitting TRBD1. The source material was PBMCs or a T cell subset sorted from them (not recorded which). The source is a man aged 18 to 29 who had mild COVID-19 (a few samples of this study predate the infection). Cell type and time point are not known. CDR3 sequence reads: CASSYSRQGTEQFF. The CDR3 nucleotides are TGTGCCAGCAGTTACTCGAGACAGGGTACTGAGCAGTTCTTC.